The rows below give T cell receptor beta chains drawn from one sample of a study of identical twins. In TCRdb, the 5' RACE reads were re-called with MiXCR into one record per CDR3 protein. The data show 500,000 to 700,000 distinct CDR3 sequences, under 8.5% seen once. These data were also reused for a study on yellow fever vaccine responses in identical twins.

Source material: PBMCs. The receptor source for this set is a woman younger than 35 in good health. Both conserved end residues are part of each CDR3. A D gene is named only where the DNA matches it firmly. Expanded clones get a size class; other rows say once, few or many, or leave the size out.

d_call | j_call | clone_size | v_call | cdr3_nt | cdr3_aa
NA | TRBJ2-1 | many | TRBV6-1 | TGTGCCAGCAGAAAGGACGGTGCCACCTACAATGAGCAGTTCTTC | CASRKDGATYNEQFF
NA | TRBJ1-2 | NA | TRBV28 | TGTGCCAGCAGTTTATTCGATAACTATGGCTACACCTTC | CASSLFDNYGYTF
TRBD2 | TRBJ2-2 | NA | TRBV6-1 | TGTGCCAGCAGGCCCCTAGCGGGGGCCTTGAGCACCGGGGAGCTGTTTTTT | CASRPLAGALSTGELFF
TRBD2 | TRBJ2-3 | few | TRBV2 | TGTGCCAGCAGTACTTCTTACGACCCGGGACTAGCGGGGGGCACAGATACGCAGTATTTT | CASSTSYDPGLAGGTDTQYF
TRBD2 | TRBJ2-7 | NA | TRBV10-3 | TGTGCCATCAGTGAGAGCGTAGGCGGGGGGTACGAGCAGTACTTC | CAISESVGGGYEQYF
TRBD2 | TRBJ2-2 | many | TRBV6-1 | TGTGCCAGCACCAAGACTAGCGGGAGCACCGGGGAGCTGTTTTTT | CASTKTSGSTGELFF
NA | TRBJ2-3 | many | TRBV7-8 | TGTGCCTTATCCAAGGGGGAGGGCACAGATACGCAGTATTTT | CALSKGEGTDTQYF
NA | TRBJ1-4 | NA | TRBV12-3/TRBV12-4 | TGTGCCAGCAGTTTATCGCCTCGGGAAAAACTGTTTTTT | CASSLSPREKLFF
NA | TRBJ2-7 | NA | TRBV7-2 | TGTGCCAGCAGCCCCGGAGGGGGCGGATCCTACGAGCAGTACTTC | CASSPGGGGSYEQYF
TRBD1 | TRBJ1-2 | few | TRBV6-1 | TGTGCCAGCCTCGGGACAGGGGCCACTAACTATGGCTACACCTTC | CASLGTGATNYGYTF